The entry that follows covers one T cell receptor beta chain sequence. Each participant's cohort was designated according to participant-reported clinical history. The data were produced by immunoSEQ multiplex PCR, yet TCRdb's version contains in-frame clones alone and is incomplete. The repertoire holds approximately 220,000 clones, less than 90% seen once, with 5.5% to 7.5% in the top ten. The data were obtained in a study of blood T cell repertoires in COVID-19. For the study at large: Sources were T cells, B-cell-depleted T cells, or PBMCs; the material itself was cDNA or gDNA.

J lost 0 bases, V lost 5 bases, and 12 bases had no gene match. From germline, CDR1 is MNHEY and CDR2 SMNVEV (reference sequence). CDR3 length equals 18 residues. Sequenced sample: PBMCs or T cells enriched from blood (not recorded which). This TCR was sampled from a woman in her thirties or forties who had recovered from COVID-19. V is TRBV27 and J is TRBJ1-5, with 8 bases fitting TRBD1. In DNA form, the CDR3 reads TGTGCCAGCAGTCCGAGTATCACAGGGGGAGTTAGCAATCAGCCCCAGCATTTT. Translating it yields CASSPSITGGVSNQPQHF.